The rows below give T cell receptor beta chains drawn from one sample of a study of T cell changes during pregnancy in multiple sclerosis. Sequencing used immunoSEQ multiplex PCR; TCRdb keeps in-frame clones, though not all of them. Among around 40,000 clones listed, 89% were seen once. Sequenced material: CD4+ T cells from peripheral blood mononuclear cells, taken in the first trimester of pregnancy. The receptors stem from a female donor with multiple sclerosis, enrolled in a pregnancy study. Both conserved end residues are part of each CDR3. Fields, in order: D gene, J gene, V gene, clone size, CDR3 DNA, CDR3 protein. D genes are given only for firm matches. Clone sizes are given selectively: once, few, many, or a class where the clone is expanded.

>.|TRBJ1-1|TRBV6-6|.
TGTGCCCTCAGGAAGGAGGCTGAAGCTTTCTTT
CALRKEAEAFF
>TRBD2|TRBJ2-5|TRBV5-5|once
TGTGCCAGCAGCTTGGCACCCGGGACTACCCAAGAGACCCAGTACTTC
CASSLAPGTTQETQYF
>.|TRBJ2-1|TRBV5-4|.
TGTGCCAGCTACGGGGGTGTGTCTCCCAATGAGCAGTTCTTC
CASYGGVSPNEQFF
>.|TRBJ1-1|TRBV29-1|.
TGCAGCGTTGTCCCCAGGGGCGAAGCTTTCTTT
CSVVPRGEAFF
>.|TRBJ2-5|TRBV30|.
TGTGCCTGGAATTTGAGGGTGCAAGAGACCCAGTACTTC
CAWNLRVQETQYF
>TRBD2|TRBJ2-1|TRBV4-1|.
TGCGCCAGCAGCCATAATAGCGGGGGCTCCTACAATGAGCAGTTCTTC
CASSHNSGGSYNEQFF
>TRBD1|TRBJ2-7|TRBV5-1|.
TGCGCCAGCAGCTTGTTTCCGGGACAGGAGCAGTACTTC
CASSLFPGQEQYF
>TRBD1|TRBJ2-2|TRBV30|few
TGTGCCTGGAAGACAGGGGTCGGGGAGCTGTTTTTT
CAWKTGVGELFF
>.|TRBJ2-7|TRBV28|.
TGTGCCAGCAGCGGGAGCGGGCTCGAGCAGTACTTC
CASSGSGLEQYF
>.|TRBJ2-2|TRBV5-5|.
TGTGCCAGCAGCCTTGACAGGCAGACGAACACCGGGGAGCTGTTTTTT
CASSLDRQTNTGELFF